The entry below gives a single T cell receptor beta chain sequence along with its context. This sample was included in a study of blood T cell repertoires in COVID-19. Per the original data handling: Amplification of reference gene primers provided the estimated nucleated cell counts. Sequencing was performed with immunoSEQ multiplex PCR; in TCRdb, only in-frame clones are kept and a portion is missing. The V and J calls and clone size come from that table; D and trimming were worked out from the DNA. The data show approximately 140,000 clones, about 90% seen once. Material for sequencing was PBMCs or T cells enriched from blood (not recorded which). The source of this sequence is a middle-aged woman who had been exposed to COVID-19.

CDR3 in amino acids: CASSTGQGNTEAFF. CDR3 DNA: TGTGCCAGCAGTACGGGACAGGGGAACACTGAAGCTTTCTTT. The rearrangement uses TRBV25-1 and TRBJ1-1; 9 bases are a match to TRBD1. The CDR3 length is 14 residues. Germline lookup yields CDR1 MGHDK and CDR2 SYGVNS. Trimming at V came to 5 bases and at J to 1 base, leaving 2 bases not matched to a gene.